This T cell receptor beta chain was captured in a study of cytomegalovirus exposure and HLA in healthy donors. PCR primers comprised 60 Vbeta and 13 Jbeta primers. TCRdb's copy holds only in-frame clones and misses some; the assay was immunoSEQ multiplex PCR. The sample holds just over 150,000 clones. V was cut by 0 bases and J by 2 bases, with 12 bases left in between. CDR3 length equals 16 residues. The germline gives CDR1 SGDLS, CDR2 YYNGEE. The V call is TRBV9, the J call TRBJ2-1, with a weak D call TRBD2 (5 bases). The receptor was isolated from a man younger than 40 in good health and CMV-seronegative. The sequenced sample consisted of PBMCs. The CDR3 DNA follows: TGTGCCAGCAGCGTAGGGTGGGAGTCGGCCTACAATGAGCAGTTCTTC. It yields the protein CASSVGWESAYNEQFF.